This TCR beta chain was obtained from a study of Ad26.COV2.S vaccination and SARS-CoV-2 variants (dated by TCRdb to about 2021). Turning to the overall study: Donors in the vaccine arm were drawn from COV1001, a multicentre, randomized, double-blind, placebo-controlled phase I-IIa trial testing Ad26.COV2.S in healthy adults. Ad26.COV2.S was administered intramuscularly at 5 x 10^10 or 1 x 10^11 viral particles, either as a single shot or as two shots given 56 days apart. The specificity and breadth of SARS-CoV-2-reactive T cell receptors after Ad26.COV2.S vaccination were assessed by TCRbeta repertoire sequencing. The TCR-sequenced set comprised roughly 30 samples: some 20 Ad26.COV2.S vaccine recipients, 5 placebo recipients and 8 SARS-CoV-2 convalescent individuals. Participants in the trial were split at random into five groups of five each, receiving low-dose or high-dose Ad26.COV2.S once or twice, or else placebo on both occasions. Throughout the experiments and outcome assessment, investigators stayed blinded to trial group allocation.

The immunoSEQ Assay was the method used to sequence TCRbeta CDR3 regions. After extraction, genomic DNA underwent amplification by bias-controlled multiplex PCR, followed by high-throughput sequencing. In the authors' own workflow: To quantify the absolute abundance of every unique TCRbeta CDR3 region, sequences were collapsed and filtered. Usable DNA was measured by amplifying reference genes present in all nucleated cells, and TCRbeta template counts were normalized to that usable DNA to estimate T cell fraction. Repertoire TCRs were annotated as SARS-CoV-2-specific by exact matching of V gene, CDR3 amino acid sequence and J gene to a known reactive TCR set. The reference SARS-CoV-2 TCR set was obtained from MIRA and was filtered for enrichment in COVID-19-positive ImmuneCODE repertoires, whereby public or cross-reactive TCRs were removed. Using the MIRA antigens, annotated TCRs were further analysed by specific ORF or by position within an ORF. Depth was the summed frequency of annotated unique rearrangements, while breadth was defined as annotated unique rearrangements over total unique productive rearrangements. Group comparisons of TCR breadth used two-sided Wilcoxon rank-sum tests. In TCRdb, the immuneACCESS table is reduced to in-frame sequences with V and J assigned. These tables do not hold every clone; where another copy was compared, an unresolved V gene accounts for under half, and the others remain unexplained. That table gives V, J and clone size, and the DNA gave D and trimming. The sample profile shows a few hundred thousand clones; 92% of them were found once. Of the sample, less than 2% is held by the ten largest clones.

The full study reports these points: Vaccine and placebo recipients had similar non-spike TCR breadth, a finding consistent with the vaccine containing only spike. The study lacked the statistical power to compare responses across vaccine doses or regimens. Spike-specific TCR breadth was higher in Ad26.COV2.S recipients than in placebo recipients (P = 0.0014). After vaccination, substantial breadth of spike-specific CD8+ and CD4+ T cell responses was reported. The authors noted that the TCR breadth and depth analyses may have underestimated total T cell responses.

On this clone itself: Its antigen is currently not known. No base quality information exists; no much larger clone differs at one position.

Interpreted using the paper, the treatment or condition label stands for: over 15 received Ad26.COV2.S at low or high dose, single or two shots; 5 received placebo; per-sample allocation not given. For vaccine and placebo recipients, repertoires were sequenced using samples collected on day 63 after the first injection. Between 29 July and 7 August 2020, Cohort 1b enrolled 20 to 30 adults aged 18-55 years at one site in Boston, USA. Ad26.COV2.S was a replication-incompetent adenovirus type 26 vector expressing a prefusion-stabilized SARS-CoV-2 spike protein from the original Wuhan strain. The material was peripheral blood, obtained in a trial of Ad26.COV2.S vaccine versus placebo. The clonotype originates from a person between 18 and 60 years old who received the Ad26.COV2.S COVID-19 vaccine or a placebo.

The DNA is as follows: TGTGCCAGCAGCCACAGGAACACTGAAGCTTTCTTT. This sequence encodes CASSHRNTEAFF. This receptor chain uses TRBV11-2 and TRBJ1-1, with the D segment identity uncertain. The CDR3, from cysteine to phenylalanine, totals 12 residues. The CDR3 DNA has 36 bases and is translated from base 1. V is pared back by 5 bases and J by 1 base, with 5 bases lying between the germline termini. Sequences SGHAT (CDR1) and FQNNGV (CDR2) are obtained from the germline V gene.